This T cell receptor (beta chain) is drawn from a study of blood T cell repertoires in COVID-19. As for the study in general: PBMCs, B-cell-depleted T cells, or T cells were the source of the cDNA or gDNA that made up the material.

Germline V gene lookup returns CDR1 SGHRS and CDR2 YFSETQ. The V end lost 0 bases, the J end lost 5 bases, and 12 bases lay between the germline ends. The CDR3 has 14 residues. In assigning cohorts, the study relied on participant-reported clinical history. Authors' processing steps: Researchers report that nucleated cell counts were estimated from reference gene primer amplification. Here immunoSEQ multiplex PCR was the method, and the copy in TCRdb shows in-frame clones only, minus some. V and J calls plus clone size are reproduced from that table; the DNA served to infer D and trimming. Of hundreds of thousands of clones in the sample, about 86% were seen once.

This clonotype was obtained from a woman aged 40 to 50 with acute COVID-19. The chain carries TRBV5-1 and TRBJ2-7, with D maybe TRBD2 (5 bases). Specimen: PBMCs or T cells enriched from blood (not recorded which). The DNA of the CDR3 is TGCGCCAGCAGCTTGGGATTACTAGTAAACGAGCAGTACTTC. Amino acids: CASSLGLLVNEQYF.